This T cell receptor beta chain was captured by sequencing in a study of CD8 T cells in ankylosing spondylitis. Study-level findings and limits: In reactive arthritis synovial fluid and blood, some motif variants had been reported before. The study identified a TCR beta motif of several highly homologous variants that appeared characteristic of ankylosing spondylitis blood. CD8+ by phenotype, disease-linked clones were relatively rare in peripheral blood.

Making the TCR beta libraries involved quantitative 5'-RACE with molecular barcodes. Each CDR3 protein gets one entry after TCRdb re-called the 5' RACE reads with MiXCR. The sample lists more than 60,000 distinct CDR3 sequences; more than 5.5% were seen once. The germline gives CDR1 MGHDK, CDR2 SYGVNS. After removal of 1 base from V and 4 bases from J, the junction contained 19 bases not matched to a gene. There are 19 residues in the CDR3. This clonotype has at least ten counts. Its antigen is unidentified. The source material was synovial fluid, either unsorted or a sorted T cell fraction (not recorded which). The chain uses TRBV25-1 and TRBJ2-7; TRBD2 agrees at 7 bases. The origin of this receptor is a male donor with ankylosing spondylitis. CDR3 sequence reads: CASSESLNLPSGDIYEQYF. For the CDR3, the DNA is TGTGCCAGCAGTGAATCGCTGAATTTGCCTAGCGGAGATATTTACGAGCAGTACTTC.